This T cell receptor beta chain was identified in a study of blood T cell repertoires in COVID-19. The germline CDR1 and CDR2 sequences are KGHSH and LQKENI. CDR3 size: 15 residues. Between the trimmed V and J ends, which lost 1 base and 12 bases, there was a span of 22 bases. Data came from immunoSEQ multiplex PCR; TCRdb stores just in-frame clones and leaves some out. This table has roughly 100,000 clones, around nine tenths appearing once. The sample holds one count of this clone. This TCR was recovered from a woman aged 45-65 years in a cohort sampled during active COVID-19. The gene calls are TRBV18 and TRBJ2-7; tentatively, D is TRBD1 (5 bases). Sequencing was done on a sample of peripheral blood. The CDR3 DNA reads TGTGCCAGCTCACCACGGATCGCAGGGCTAGTCGGCTTGTACTTC. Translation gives CASSPRIAGLVGLYF. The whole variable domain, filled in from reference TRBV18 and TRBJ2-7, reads NAGVMQNPRHLVRRRGQEARLRCSPMKGHSHVYWYRQLPEEGLKFMVYLQKENIIDESGMPKERFSAEFPKEGPSILRIQQVVRGDSAAYFCASSPRIAGLVGLYFGPGTRLTVT.